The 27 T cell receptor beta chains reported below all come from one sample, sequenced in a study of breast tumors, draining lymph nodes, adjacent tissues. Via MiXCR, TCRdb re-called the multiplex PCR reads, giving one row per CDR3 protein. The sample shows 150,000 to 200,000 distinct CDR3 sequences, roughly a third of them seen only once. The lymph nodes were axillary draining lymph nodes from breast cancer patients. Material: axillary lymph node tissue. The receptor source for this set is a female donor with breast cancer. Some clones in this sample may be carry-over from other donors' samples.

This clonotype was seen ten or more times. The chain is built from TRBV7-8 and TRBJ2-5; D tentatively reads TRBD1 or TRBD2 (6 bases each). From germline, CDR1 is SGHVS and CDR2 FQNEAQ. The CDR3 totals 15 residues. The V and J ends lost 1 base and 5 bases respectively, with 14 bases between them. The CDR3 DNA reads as TGTGCCAGCAGCTTAGGGGGGGCTTTTGGGGAGACCCAGTACTTC. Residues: CASSLGGAFGETQYF.

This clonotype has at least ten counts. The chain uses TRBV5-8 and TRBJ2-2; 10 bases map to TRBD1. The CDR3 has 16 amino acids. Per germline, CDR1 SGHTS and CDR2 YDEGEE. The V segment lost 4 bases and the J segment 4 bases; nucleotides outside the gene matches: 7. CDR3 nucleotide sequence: TGTGCCAGCAGCACTCGACAGGGGGCGGTCACCGGGGAGCTGTTTTTT. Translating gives CASSTRQGAVTGELFF.

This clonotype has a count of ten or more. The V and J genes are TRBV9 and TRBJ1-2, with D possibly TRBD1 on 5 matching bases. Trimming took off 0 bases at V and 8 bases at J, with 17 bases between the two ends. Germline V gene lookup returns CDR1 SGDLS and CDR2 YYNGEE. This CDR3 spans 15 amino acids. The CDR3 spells CASSVGRGGLGGYTF. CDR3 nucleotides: TGTGCCAGCAGCGTAGGGAGGGGAGGATTGGGGGGCTACACCTTC.

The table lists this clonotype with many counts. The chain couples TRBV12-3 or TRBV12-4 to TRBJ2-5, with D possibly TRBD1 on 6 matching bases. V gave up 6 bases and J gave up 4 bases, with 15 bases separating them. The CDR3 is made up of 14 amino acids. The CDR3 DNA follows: TGTGCCAGCAGGACCAACAGGGTGGGAGAGACCCAGTACTTC. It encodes CASRTNRVGETQYF.

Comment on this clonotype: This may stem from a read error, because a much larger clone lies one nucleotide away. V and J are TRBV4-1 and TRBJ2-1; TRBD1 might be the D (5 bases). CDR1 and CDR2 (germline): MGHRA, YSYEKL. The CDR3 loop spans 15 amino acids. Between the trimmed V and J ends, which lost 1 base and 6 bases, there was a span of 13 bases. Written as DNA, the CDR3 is TGCGCCAGCAGCCAAGGGCTAAGGGGTTGCAATGAGCAGTTCTTC. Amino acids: CASSQGLRGCNEQFF.

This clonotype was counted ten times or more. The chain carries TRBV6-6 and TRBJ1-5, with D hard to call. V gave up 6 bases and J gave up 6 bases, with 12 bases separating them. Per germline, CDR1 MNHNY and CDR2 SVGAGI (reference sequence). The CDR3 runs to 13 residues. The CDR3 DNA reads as TGTGCCAGCAGGGAGAACCCGGGTCAGCCCCAGCATTTT. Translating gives CASRENPGQPQHF.

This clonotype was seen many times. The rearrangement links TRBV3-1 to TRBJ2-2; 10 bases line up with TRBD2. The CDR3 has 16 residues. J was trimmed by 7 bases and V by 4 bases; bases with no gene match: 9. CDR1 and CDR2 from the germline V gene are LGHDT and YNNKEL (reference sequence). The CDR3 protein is CASSLKSGRASGELFF. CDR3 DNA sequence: TGTGCCAGCAGCCTAAAAAGCGGGAGGGCCAGCGGGGAGCTGTTTTTT.

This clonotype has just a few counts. This CDR3 reads CASSSGLAAVEQFF. In nucleotides, the CDR3 is TGTGCCAGCAGCTCAGGACTAGCGGCCGTTGAGCAGTTCTTC. V usage is TRBV11-3 and J usage is TRBJ2-1; TRBD2 agrees at 10 bases. The CDR3 length is 14 residues. Trimming took 4 bases from V and 9 from J; bases not matched to a gene: 6. Germline lookup yields CDR1 SGHNT and CDR2 YENEEA.

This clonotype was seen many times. The CDR3 sequence: CASSDRWDSTDTQYF. CDR3 sequence (DNA): TGTGCCAGCAGCGACCGATGGGATAGCACAGATACGCAGTATTTT. The chain employs TRBV9 and TRBJ2-3; unclear D gene. V was trimmed by 3 bases and J by 0 bases, leaving 11 bases between them. Looked up from germline, CDR1 is SGDLS and CDR2 is YYNGEE. The CDR3 is 15 amino acids.

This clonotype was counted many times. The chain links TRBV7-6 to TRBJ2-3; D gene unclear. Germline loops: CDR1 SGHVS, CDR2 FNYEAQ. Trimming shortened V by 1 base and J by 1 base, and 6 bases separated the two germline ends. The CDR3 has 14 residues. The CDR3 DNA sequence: TGTGCCAGCAGCTTAGTAACCGGCACAGATACGCAGTATTTT. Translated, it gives CASSLVTGTDTQYF.

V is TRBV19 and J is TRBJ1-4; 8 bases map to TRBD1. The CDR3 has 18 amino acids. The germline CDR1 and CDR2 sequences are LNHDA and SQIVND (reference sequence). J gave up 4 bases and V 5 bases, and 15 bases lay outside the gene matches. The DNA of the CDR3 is TGTGCCAGTAGTCTTCCACGGACAGGGTTGGTGGGTAATGAAAAACTGTTTTTT. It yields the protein CASSLPRTGLVGNEKLFF.

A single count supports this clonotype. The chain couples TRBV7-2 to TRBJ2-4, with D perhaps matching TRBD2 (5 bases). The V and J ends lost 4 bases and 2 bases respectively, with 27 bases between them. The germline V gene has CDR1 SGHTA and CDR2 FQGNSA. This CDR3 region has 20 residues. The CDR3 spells CASSSTRLNQLGISKNIQYF. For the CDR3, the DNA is TGTGCCAGCAGCTCCACTAGGTTAAACCAATTAGGGATATCCAAAAACATTCAGTACTTC.

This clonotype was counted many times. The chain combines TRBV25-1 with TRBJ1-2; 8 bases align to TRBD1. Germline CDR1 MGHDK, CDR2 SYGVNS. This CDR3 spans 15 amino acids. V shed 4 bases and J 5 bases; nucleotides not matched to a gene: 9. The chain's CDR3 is CASSGPLDRGYGYTF. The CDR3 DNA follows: TGTGCCAGCAGTGGTCCCCTCGACAGGGGTTATGGCTACACCTTC.

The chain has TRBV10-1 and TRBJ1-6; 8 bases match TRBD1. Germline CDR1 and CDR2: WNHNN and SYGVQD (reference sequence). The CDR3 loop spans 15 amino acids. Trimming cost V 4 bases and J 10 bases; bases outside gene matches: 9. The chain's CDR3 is CASSGPGQGNSPLHF. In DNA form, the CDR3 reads TGCGCCAGCAGTGGTCCAGGACAGGGAAACTCACCCCTCCACTTT.

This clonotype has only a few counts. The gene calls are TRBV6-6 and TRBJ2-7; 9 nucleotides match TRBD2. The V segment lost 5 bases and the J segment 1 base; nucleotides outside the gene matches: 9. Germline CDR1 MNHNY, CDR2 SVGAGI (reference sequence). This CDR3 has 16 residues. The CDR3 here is CASSGGWAGGSYEQYF. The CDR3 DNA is TGTGCCAGCAGTGGGGGTTGGGCGGGAGGGTCCTACGAGCAGTACTTC.

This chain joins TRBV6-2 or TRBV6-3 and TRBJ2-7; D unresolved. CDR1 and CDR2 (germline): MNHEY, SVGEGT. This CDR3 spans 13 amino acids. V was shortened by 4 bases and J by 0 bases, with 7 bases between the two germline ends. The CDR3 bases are TGTGCCAGCAGTTTCCGATTCTCCTACGAGCAGTACTTC. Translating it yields CASSFRFSYEQYF.

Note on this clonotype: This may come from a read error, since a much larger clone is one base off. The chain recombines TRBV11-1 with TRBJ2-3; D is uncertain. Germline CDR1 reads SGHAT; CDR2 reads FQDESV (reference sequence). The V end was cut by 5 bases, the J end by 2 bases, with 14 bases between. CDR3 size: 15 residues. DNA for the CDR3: TGTGCCAGCAGCGCCTTACGCGCCGCCACAGATACGCAGTATTTT. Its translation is CASSALRAATDTQYF.

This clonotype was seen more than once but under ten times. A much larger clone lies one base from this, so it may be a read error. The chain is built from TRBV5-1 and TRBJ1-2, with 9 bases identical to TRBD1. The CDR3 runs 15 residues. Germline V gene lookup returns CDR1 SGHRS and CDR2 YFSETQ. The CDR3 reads CASSLDRGLNCGYTF. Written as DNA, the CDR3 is TGCGCCAGCAGCTTGGACAGGGGGCTCAACTGTGGCTACACCTTC.

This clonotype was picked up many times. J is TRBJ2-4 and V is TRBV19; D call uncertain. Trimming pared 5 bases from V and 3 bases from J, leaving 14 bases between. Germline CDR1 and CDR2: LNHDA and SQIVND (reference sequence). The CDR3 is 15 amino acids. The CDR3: CASSPMSAVKNIQYF. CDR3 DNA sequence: TGTGCCAGTAGTCCGATGAGTGCGGTCAAAAACATTCAGTACTTC. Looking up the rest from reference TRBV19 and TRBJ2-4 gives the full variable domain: DGGITQSPKYLFRKEGQNVTLSCEQNLNHDAMYWYRQDPGQGLRLIYYSQIVNDFQKGDIAEGYSVSREKKESFPLTVTSAQKNPTAFYLCASSPMSAVKNIQYFGAGTRLSVL.

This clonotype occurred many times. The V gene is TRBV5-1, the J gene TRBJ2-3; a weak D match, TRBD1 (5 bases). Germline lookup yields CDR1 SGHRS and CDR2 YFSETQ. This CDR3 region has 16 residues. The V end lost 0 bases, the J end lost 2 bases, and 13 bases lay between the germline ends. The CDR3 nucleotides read TGCGCCAGCAGCTTGGAAGGGGCGGCCAACACAGATACGCAGTATTTT. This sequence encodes CASSLEGAANTDTQYF. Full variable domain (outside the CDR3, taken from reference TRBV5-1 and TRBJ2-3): KAGVTQTPRYLIKTRGQQVTLSCSPISGHRSVSWYQQTPGQGLQFLFEYFSETQRNKGNFPGRFSGRQFSNSRSEMNVSTLELGDSALYLCASSLEGAANTDTQYFGPGTRLTVL.

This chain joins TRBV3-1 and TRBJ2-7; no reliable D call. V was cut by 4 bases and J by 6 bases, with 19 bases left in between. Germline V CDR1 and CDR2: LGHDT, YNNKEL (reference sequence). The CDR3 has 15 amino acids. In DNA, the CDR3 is TGTGCCAGCAGCCGAGGAAGGACGGTTATTGTCGAGCAGTACTTC. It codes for CASSRGRTVIVEQYF.

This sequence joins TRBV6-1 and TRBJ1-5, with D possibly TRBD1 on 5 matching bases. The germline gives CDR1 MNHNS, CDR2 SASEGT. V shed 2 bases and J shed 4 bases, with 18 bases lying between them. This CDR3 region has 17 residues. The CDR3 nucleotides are TGTGCCAGCAGTGAACCGGGACGGCCGCCCTTGAATCAGCCCCAGCATTTT. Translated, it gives CASSEPGRPPLNQPQHF.

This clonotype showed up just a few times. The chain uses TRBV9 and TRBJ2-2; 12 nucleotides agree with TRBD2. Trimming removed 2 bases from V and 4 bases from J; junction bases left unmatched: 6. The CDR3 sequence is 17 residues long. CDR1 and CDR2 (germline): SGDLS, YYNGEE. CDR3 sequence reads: CASSVSSGGAGTGELFF. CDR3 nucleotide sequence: TGTGCCAGCAGCGTGTCTAGCGGGGGGGCGGGCACCGGGGAGCTGTTTTTT.

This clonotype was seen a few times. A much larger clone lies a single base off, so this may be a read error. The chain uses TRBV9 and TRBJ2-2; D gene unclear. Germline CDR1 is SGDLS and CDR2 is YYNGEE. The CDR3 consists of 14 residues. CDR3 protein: CASSVALAPLELSF. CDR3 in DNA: TGTGCCAGCAGCGTAGCCCTCGCCCCTTTGGAGCTGTCTTTT.

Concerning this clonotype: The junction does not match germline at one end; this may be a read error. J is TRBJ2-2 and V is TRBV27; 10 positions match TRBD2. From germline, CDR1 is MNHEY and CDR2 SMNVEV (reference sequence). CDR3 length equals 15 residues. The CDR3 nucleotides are TGTTCCAGCAGCATTCTAGCGGGAGAAACCGGGGAGCTGTTTTTT. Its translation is CSSSILAGETGELFF.

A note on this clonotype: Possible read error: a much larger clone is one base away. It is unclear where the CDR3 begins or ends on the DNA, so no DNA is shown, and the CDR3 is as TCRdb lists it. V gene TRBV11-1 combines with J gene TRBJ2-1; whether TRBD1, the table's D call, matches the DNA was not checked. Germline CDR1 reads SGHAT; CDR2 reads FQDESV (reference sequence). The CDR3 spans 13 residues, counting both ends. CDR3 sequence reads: CASSFGSGTNSFF.

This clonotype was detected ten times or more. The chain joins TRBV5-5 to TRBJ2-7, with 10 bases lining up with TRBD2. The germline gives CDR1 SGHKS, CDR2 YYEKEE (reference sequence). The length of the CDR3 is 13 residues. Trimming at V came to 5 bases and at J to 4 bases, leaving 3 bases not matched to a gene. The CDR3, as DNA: TGTGCCAGCAGTCGGACTAGCGGATACGAGCAGTACTTC. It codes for CASSRTSGYEQYF. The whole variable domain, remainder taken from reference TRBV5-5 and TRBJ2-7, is DAGVTQSPTHLIKTRGQQVTLRCSPISGHKSVSWYQQVLGQGPQFIFQYYEKEERGRGNFPDRFSARQFPNYSSELNVNALLLGDSALYLCASSRTSGYEQYFGPGTRLTVT.